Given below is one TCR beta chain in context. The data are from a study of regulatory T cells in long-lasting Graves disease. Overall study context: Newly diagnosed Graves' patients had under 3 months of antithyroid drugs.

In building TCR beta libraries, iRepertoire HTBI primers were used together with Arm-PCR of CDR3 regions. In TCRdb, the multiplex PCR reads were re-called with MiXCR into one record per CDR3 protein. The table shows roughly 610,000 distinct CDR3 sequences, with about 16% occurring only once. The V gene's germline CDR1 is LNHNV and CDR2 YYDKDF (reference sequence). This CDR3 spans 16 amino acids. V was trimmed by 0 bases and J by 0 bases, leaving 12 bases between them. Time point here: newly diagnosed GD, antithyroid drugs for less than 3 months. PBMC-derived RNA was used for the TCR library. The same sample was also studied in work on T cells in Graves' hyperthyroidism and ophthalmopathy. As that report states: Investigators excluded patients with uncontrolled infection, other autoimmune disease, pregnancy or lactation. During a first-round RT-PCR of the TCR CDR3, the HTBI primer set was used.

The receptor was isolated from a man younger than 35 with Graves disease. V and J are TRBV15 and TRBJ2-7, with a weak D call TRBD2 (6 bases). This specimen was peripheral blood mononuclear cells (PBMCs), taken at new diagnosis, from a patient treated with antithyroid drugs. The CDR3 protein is CATSRDLGGSSYEQYF. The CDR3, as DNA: TGTGCCACCAGCAGAGATTTGGGGGGTAGCTCCTACGAGCAGTACTTC.